This is a list of T cell receptor beta chains from one sample in a study of beta chain features in type 1 diabetes. Using immunoSEQ multiplex PCR, the repertoire was profiled, and TCRdb retains in-frame clones only, with some absent. The sample yields 390,000 or so clones, about 15% seen once. Input material: naive CD4+ T cells from blood. These receptors were taken from a young man in good health. Both conserved end residues are part of each CDR3. Fields, in order: D gene, clone size, J gene, V gene, CDR3 protein, CDR3 DNA. D genes are given only for firm matches. Expanded clones are given a class, and other clones once, few, many or no size at all.

TRBD2 | few | TRBJ2-7 | TRBV9 | CASSVEIAGFNEQYF | TGTGCCAGCAGCGTAGAGATAGCGGGGTTCAACGAGCAGTACTTC
. | few | TRBJ1-5 | TRBV12-5 | CASGRYSNQPQHF | TGTGCTAGTGGTCGATATAGCAATCAGCCCCAGCATTTT
. | few | TRBJ1-2 | TRBV15 | CATSRGDPEDGGYTF | TGTGCCACCAGCAGAGGCGACCCGGAGGATGGTGGCTACACCTTC
. | . | TRBJ2-3 | TRBV5-6 | CASSLRPVYTDTQYF | TGTGCCAGCAGCTTGAGGCCAGTATACACAGATACGCAGTATTTT
. | few | TRBJ2-1 | TRBV2 | CASSYTRGNEQFF | TGTGCCAGCAGTTACACTCGGGGAAATGAGCAGTTCTTC
. | . | TRBJ1-1 | TRBV5-6 | CASSLTVNTEAFF | TGTGCCAGCAGCTTGACAGTTAACACTGAAGCTTTCTTT
. | few | TRBJ2-3 | TRBV7-2 | CASRGGPDTQYF | TGTGCCAGCAGAGGGGGTCCAGATACGCAGTATTTT
. | . | TRBJ2-1 | TRBV14 | CASSQYGLPSYNEQFF | TGTGCCAGCAGCCAATACGGACTCCCCTCCTACAATGAGCAGTTCTTC
TRBD2 | . | TRBJ2-3 | TRBV9 | CASSVSGGVITDTQYF | TGTGCCAGCAGCGTAAGCGGGGGTGTAATCACAGATACGCAGTATTTT
. | few | TRBJ2-3 | TRBV29-1 | CSVEVASTDTQYF | TGCAGCGTTGAAGTGGCCAGCACAGATACGCAGTATTTT
TRBD2 | . | TRBJ2-1 | TRBV7-2 | CASSLLIAGTNEQFF | TGTGCCAGCAGCTTACTTATAGCGGGAACCAATGAGCAGTTCTTC
. | . | TRBJ2-1 | TRBV29-1 | CSVETVVSAVGNEQFF | TGCAGCGTTGAAACGGTGGTTAGCGCGGTGGGGAATGAGCAGTTCTTC
. | . | TRBJ2-5 | TRBV9 | CASSVAMDFQETQYF | TGTGCCAGCAGCGTAGCGATGGACTTCCAAGAGACCCAGTACTTC
. | . | TRBJ2-7 | TRBV23-1 | CASSQSLADLFSEQYF | TGCGCCAGCAGTCAATCTCTGGCAGATTTATTTTCGGAGCAGTACTTC
. | few | TRBJ2-1 | TRBV7-6 | CASSPRAGNNEQFF | TGTGCCAGCAGCCCCCGAGCAGGGAACAATGAGCAGTTCTTC
TRBD2 | . | TRBJ2-1 | TRBV27 | CASSPRLATNEQFF | TGTGCCAGCAGTCCTAGACTAGCTACTAATGAGCAGTTCTTC
. | . | TRBJ2-7 | TRBV14 | CASSRLGQNYEQYF | TGTGCCAGCAGCCGACTCGGACAAAACTACGAGCAGTACTTC
TRBD2 | many | TRBJ2-1 | TRBV7-3 | CASSLRFSGSYLRDNEQFF | TGTGCCAGCAGCTTAAGGTTTAGCGGGAGCTACCTTCGAGACAATGAGCAGTTCTTC
. | few | TRBJ2-4 | TRBV10-2 | CASSVNGEYIQYF | TGCGCCAGCAGTGTTAACGGGGAGTACATTCAGTACTTC
. | . | TRBJ2-5 | TRBV7-2 | CASSLEGLGGQETQYF | TGTGCCAGCAGCTTAGAGGGGTTAGGGGGCCAAGAGACCCAGTACTTC
. | few | TRBJ2-3 | TRBV6-1 | CASSVGGATDTQYF | TGTGCCAGCAGTGTTGGGGGGGCCACAGATACGCAGTATTTT
. | . | TRBJ2-3 | TRBV6-6 | CASSYSSGSTDTQYF | TGTGCCAGCAGTTACTCCAGCGGGAGCACAGATACGCAGTATTTT
. | . | TRBJ2-5 | TRBV7-3 | CASSRSGSGRETQYF | TGTGCCAGCAGTCGTAGCGGCTCAGGGCGGGAGACCCAGTACTTC
. | few | TRBJ2-4 | TRBV2 | CASSVEGLAKNIQYF | TGTGCCAGCAGTGTGGAGGGGCTAGCCAAAAACATTCAGTACTTC
. | few | TRBJ1-4 | TRBV7-8 | CASSRVGEKLFF | TGTGCCAGCAGCAGGGTTGGGGAAAAACTGTTTTTT
. | . | TRBJ2-2 | TRBV9 | CASSKGTGELFF | TGTGCCAGCAGCAAGGGGACCGGGGAGCTGTTTTTT
. | . | TRBJ2-1 | TRBV4-3 | CASSQDGGGIDNEQFF | TGCGCCAGCAGCCAAGATGGAGGGGGTATCGACAATGAGCAGTTCTTC
. | many | TRBJ2-4 | TRBV15 | CATSRGIGAENIQYF | TGTGCCACCAGCAGAGGGATAGGCGCGGAAAACATTCAGTACTTC
. | . | TRBJ1-2 | TRBV6-1 | CASSENLLTNYGYTF | TGTGCCAGCAGCGAAAACCTGCTGACTAACTATGGCTACACCTTC
. | . | TRBJ1-2 | TRBV27 | CASSYKGLLAGYTF | TGTGCCAGCAGTTACAAAGGCCTCCTCGCGGGCTACACCTTC
. | few | TRBJ2-3 | TRBV7-2 | CASSLAISPNSGYPTQYF | TGTGCCAGCAGCTTAGCCATCTCCCCCAACTCAGGGTACCCTACGCAGTATTTT
. | once | TRBJ2-3 | TRBV7-6 | CASSLGTGRTDTQYF | TGTGCCAGCAGCTTAGGGACGGGACGCACAGATACGCAGTATTTT
TRBD1 | . | TRBJ1-2 | TRBV27 | CASSPRDSLYGYTF | TGTGCCAGCAGTCCTCGGGACAGCCTCTATGGCTACACCTTC
. | many | TRBJ2-1 | TRBV29-1 | CSVDLLNSYNEQFF | TGCAGCGTTGATTTACTTAACAGTTACAATGAGCAGTTCTTC
. | many | TRBJ1-1 | TRBV5-1 | CASSLAFGEAFF | TGCGCCAGCAGCTTGGCCTTCGGGGAAGCTTTCTTT
. | many | TRBJ2-5 | TRBV7-9 | CASSLNPQETQYF | TGTGCCAGCAGCTTAAACCCACAAGAGACCCAGTACTTC
TRBD1 | few | TRBJ1-1 | TRBV7-9 | CASSQTGANTEAFF | TGTGCCAGCAGCCAGACAGGGGCGAACACTGAAGCTTTCTTT
. | few | TRBJ1-1 | TRBV7-9 | CASSLAGLGPRNTEAFF | TGTGCCAGCAGCTTAGCAGGTTTGGGGCCGAGGAACACTGAAGCTTTCTTT
TRBD1 | . | TRBJ1-1 | TRBV5-6 | CASSAPGQAVTEAFF | TGTGCCAGCAGCGCACCGGGACAGGCGGTCACTGAAGCTTTCTTT
. | few | TRBJ2-3 | TRBV13 | CASSATGVRDTQYF | TGTGCCAGCAGCGCCACGGGGGTACGGGATACGCAGTATTTT
. | . | TRBJ1-1 | TRBV5-6 | CASSLVRGSEAFF | TGTGCCAGCAGCTTGGTTAGGGGGTCTGAAGCTTTCTTT
. | . | TRBJ2-4 | TRBV2 | CASREDKNIQYF | TGTGCCAGCAGGGAAGACAAAAACATTCAGTACTTC
. | . | TRBJ2-5 | TRBV19 | CASSSSRRGVETQYF | TGTGCCAGTAGTTCTTCTCGCAGGGGCGTAGAGACCCAGTACTTC
. | few | TRBJ1-5 | TRBV30 | CAWSGERSQPQHF | TGTGCCTGGAGTGGGGAGCGAAGTCAGCCCCAGCATTTT
. | . | TRBJ2-3 | TRBV9 | CASSLTSSSSTDTQYF | TGTGCCAGCAGCTTAACCTCTAGCTCTAGCACAGATACGCAGTATTTT
. | . | TRBJ1-2 | TRBV14 | CASSQGLMDYTF | TGTGCCAGCAGCCAAGGCCTAATGGACTACACCTTC
. | . | TRBJ1-1 | TRBV18 | CASSPRVQVDTEAFF | TGTGCCAGCTCACCACGAGTCCAGGTTGACACTGAAGCTTTCTTT
. | few | TRBJ2-2 | TRBV7-2 | CASSPPFGGELFF | TGTGCCAGCAGCCCACCGTTTGGCGGGGAGCTGTTTTTT
. | . | TRBJ1-2 | TRBV2 | CASSWGVGYTF | TGTGCCAGCAGTTGGGGGGTTGGCTACACCTTC
. | . | TRBJ1-5 | TRBV6-5 | CASRDRTDQPQHF | TGTGCCAGCAGAGACAGGACTGATCAGCCCCAGCATTTT
. | . | TRBJ1-1 | TRBV19 | CASSPGRENTEAFF | TGTGCCAGTAGCCCGGGGCGGGAGAACACTGAAGCTTTCTTT
. | few | TRBJ2-3 | TRBV10-3 | CAIAEGGRTDTQYF | TGTGCCATCGCGGAGGGGGGCCGCACAGATACGCAGTATTTT
. | . | TRBJ2-5 | TRBV7-2 | CASSLFRDQETQYF | TGTGCCAGCAGCTTATTTCGGGACCAAGAGACCCAGTACTTC
. | few | TRBJ1-2 | TRBV4-2 | CASSQDFPYYGYTF | TGTGCCAGCAGCCAAGACTTCCCCTACTATGGCTACACCTTC
. | . | TRBJ2-5 | TRBV29-1 | CSAEQETQYF | TGCAGCGCAGAACAAGAGACCCAGTACTTC
. | . | TRBJ2-1 | TRBV6-5 | CASSKSGEQFF | TGTGCCAGCAGTAAGAGTGGGGAGCAGTTCTTC